Listed below are T cell receptor beta chains from one sample, sequenced in a study of blood T cell repertoires in COVID-19. The table came from immunoSEQ multiplex PCR; TCRdb's copy has only in-frame clones and leaves some out. The repertoire includes over 70,000 clones, about 92% of them detected once, and 6.5% to 8.5% sits in the top ten. The specimen was peripheral blood. These TCRs come from a man between 18 and 35 years old with COVID-19, enrolled during active disease. Both conserved end residues are part of each CDR3. Fields, in order: D gene, clone size, V gene, J gene, CDR3 protein, CDR3 DNA. A D gene is named only where the DNA matches it firmly. Some rows mark clone size as missing; the rest say once, few, many or name a class of expanded clone.

d_call: -
clone_size: -
v_call: TRBV19
j_call: TRBJ2-5
cdr3_aa: CASSMFGQQETQYF
cdr3_nt: TGTGCCAGTAGTATGTTCGGACAGCAAGAGACCCAGTACTTC

d_call: TRBD1
clone_size: -
v_call: TRBV6-5
j_call: TRBJ1-2
cdr3_aa: CASGTDYGYTF
cdr3_nt: TGTGCCAGTGGGACAGACTATGGCTACACCTTC

d_call: TRBD1
clone_size: -
v_call: TRBV24-1
j_call: TRBJ1-1
cdr3_aa: CAAGRTGDTEAFF
cdr3_nt: TGTGCCGCGGGGCGGACAGGGGACACTGAAGCTTTCTTT

d_call: -
clone_size: -
v_call: TRBV5-1
j_call: TRBJ2-2
cdr3_aa: CASSLSRGGTGELFF
cdr3_nt: TGCGCCAGCAGCTTGTCAAGGGGTGGTACCGGGGAGCTGTTTTTT

d_call: TRBD1
clone_size: once
v_call: TRBV20-1
j_call: TRBJ1-4
cdr3_aa: CSASRGTGGLGPNEKLFF
cdr3_nt: TGCAGTGCTAGTCGGGGGACAGGGGGTTTGGGGCCTAATGAAAAACTGTTTTTT

d_call: TRBD2
clone_size: -
v_call: TRBV7-9
j_call: TRBJ2-7
cdr3_aa: CASTSVAGGPSYEQYF
cdr3_nt: TGTGCCAGCACCTCCGTAGCGGGAGGGCCCTCCTACGAGCAGTACTTC

d_call: -
clone_size: once
v_call: TRBV9
j_call: TRBJ2-2
cdr3_aa: CASSRTRDSPPSGELFF
cdr3_nt: TGTGCCAGCAGCAGGACGCGGGACTCCCCACCTTCCGGGGAGCTGTTTTTT

d_call: -
clone_size: -
v_call: TRBV21-1
j_call: TRBJ1-6
cdr3_aa: CASSKRGGTQINSPLHF
cdr3_nt: TGTGCCAGCAGCAAACGGGGGGGGACACAGATTAATTCACCCCTCCACTTT

d_call: -
clone_size: once
v_call: TRBV28
j_call: TRBJ1-2
cdr3_aa: CASSSPEKTYNYGYTF
cdr3_nt: TGTGCCAGCAGTTCCCCCGAGAAAACCTATAACTATGGCTACACCTTC

d_call: TRBD1
clone_size: -
v_call: TRBV5-4
j_call: TRBJ1-1
cdr3_aa: CASSRQGIGGTEAFF
cdr3_nt: TGTGCCAGCAGCCGACAGGGGATTGGTGGGACTGAAGCTTTCTTT

d_call: TRBD2
clone_size: -
v_call: TRBV5-4
j_call: TRBJ2-1
cdr3_aa: CASSSGLAGGLGEQFF
cdr3_nt: TGTGCCAGCAGCTCGGGACTAGCGGGAGGGCTTGGGGAGCAGTTCTTC

d_call: TRBD1
clone_size: -
v_call: TRBV6-5
j_call: TRBJ1-2
cdr3_aa: CATSTGMNYGYTF
cdr3_nt: TGTGCCACCTCGACAGGGATGAACTATGGCTACACCTTC

d_call: TRBD1
clone_size: -
v_call: TRBV7-8
j_call: TRBJ2-2
cdr3_aa: CASSSKTGANTGELFF
cdr3_nt: TGTGCCAGCAGCTCGAAGACAGGGGCCAACACCGGGGAGCTGTTTTTT

d_call: -
clone_size: -
v_call: TRBV7-2
j_call: TRBJ2-3
cdr3_aa: CASSTKGTDTQYF
cdr3_nt: TGTGCCAGCAGCACAAAAGGCACAGATACGCAGTATTTT

d_call: TRBD1
clone_size: -
v_call: TRBV27
j_call: TRBJ1-5
cdr3_aa: CASSWDRGQPQHF
cdr3_nt: TGTGCCAGCAGCTGGGACAGGGGTCAGCCCCAGCATTTT

d_call: -
clone_size: -
v_call: TRBV5-1
j_call: TRBJ1-6
cdr3_aa: CASRTGESSPLHF
cdr3_nt: TGCGCCAGCAGGACGGGGGAGTCTTCACCCCTCCACTTT

d_call: -
clone_size: -
v_call: TRBV5-6
j_call: TRBJ2-2
cdr3_aa: CASSLTAGPDTGELFF
cdr3_nt: TGTGCCAGCAGCCTAACGGCGGGGCCGGACACCGGGGAGCTGTTTTTT

d_call: TRBD2
clone_size: -
v_call: TRBV11-2
j_call: TRBJ2-3
cdr3_aa: CASSPGTSGSVIDTQYF
cdr3_nt: TGTGCCAGCAGCCCCGGGACTAGCGGGAGTGTAATAGATACGCAGTATTTT

d_call: -
clone_size: -
v_call: TRBV5-1
j_call: TRBJ2-3
cdr3_aa: CASSWRRATDTQYF
cdr3_nt: TGCGCCAGCAGCTGGAGGAGGGCCACAGATACGCAGTATTTT

d_call: -
clone_size: -
v_call: TRBV10-3
j_call: TRBJ2-7
cdr3_aa: CATFDLATNYEQYF
cdr3_nt: TGTGCCACCTTCGATCTAGCGACTAATTACGAGCAGTACTTC

d_call: -
clone_size: -
v_call: TRBV6-2/TRBV6-3
j_call: TRBJ2-5
cdr3_aa: CASSWTVQETQYF
cdr3_nt: TGTGCCAGCAGTTGGACAGTTCAAGAGACCCAGTACTTC

d_call: -
clone_size: -
v_call: TRBV5-1
j_call: TRBJ2-7
cdr3_aa: CASSPIERGLNEQYF
cdr3_nt: TGCGCCAGCAGCCCCATCGAGAGAGGGCTCAACGAGCAGTACTTC

d_call: TRBD2
clone_size: -
v_call: TRBV7-8
j_call: TRBJ2-1
cdr3_aa: CASSYASGSSYNEQFF
cdr3_nt: TGTGCCAGCAGCTATGCGAGCGGGAGCTCCTACAATGAGCAGTTCTTC

d_call: -
clone_size: once
v_call: TRBV5-1
j_call: TRBJ2-7
cdr3_aa: CASSLVGDSYEQYF
cdr3_nt: TGCGCCAGCAGCTTGGTGGGGGACTCTTACGAGCAGTACTTC

d_call: TRBD2
clone_size: -
v_call: TRBV12-5
j_call: TRBJ2-3
cdr3_aa: CASGSWREGADTQYF
cdr3_nt: TGTGCTAGTGGTTCCTGGCGGGAGGGAGCAGATACGCAGTATTTT

d_call: -
clone_size: -
v_call: TRBV9
j_call: TRBJ2-2
cdr3_aa: CASSVVQGGTGELFF
cdr3_nt: TGTGCCAGCAGCGTAGTCCAGGGTGGGACCGGGGAGCTGTTTTTT

d_call: -
clone_size: -
v_call: TRBV5-1
j_call: TRBJ2-7
cdr3_aa: CASSLGREQYF
cdr3_nt: TGCGCCAGCAGCTTGGGGAGGGAGCAGTACTTC

d_call: -
clone_size: -
v_call: TRBV12-5
j_call: TRBJ2-2
cdr3_aa: CASGGSTGELFF
cdr3_nt: TGTGCTAGTGGAGGGAGCACCGGGGAGCTGTTTTTT

d_call: TRBD2
clone_size: -
v_call: TRBV7-2
j_call: TRBJ2-5
cdr3_aa: CASSTTSGIGETQYF
cdr3_nt: TGTGCCAGCAGCACTACTAGCGGGATTGGGGAGACCCAGTACTTC

d_call: TRBD1
clone_size: once
v_call: TRBV19
j_call: TRBJ1-2
cdr3_aa: CASSPGQGLGYTF
cdr3_nt: TGTGCCAGTAGCCCGGGACAGGGTCTCGGCTACACCTTC

d_call: -
clone_size: -
v_call: TRBV13
j_call: TRBJ2-1
cdr3_aa: CASSFWVDGGAYNEQFF
cdr3_nt: TGTGCCAGCAGCTTTTGGGTAGACGGGGGAGCATACAATGAGCAGTTCTTC

d_call: -
clone_size: -
v_call: TRBV27
j_call: TRBJ1-1
cdr3_aa: CATLRGAGAEAFF
cdr3_nt: TGTGCCACCCTCCGAGGGGCAGGGGCCGAAGCTTTCTTT

d_call: TRBD1
clone_size: -
v_call: TRBV27
j_call: TRBJ2-5
cdr3_aa: CASSPDPTGVEETQYF
cdr3_nt: TGTGCCAGCAGTCCCGACCCGACAGGGGTGGAAGAGACCCAGTACTTC

d_call: TRBD2
clone_size: -
v_call: TRBV2
j_call: TRBJ2-1
cdr3_aa: CASGGLAGGVYEQFF
cdr3_nt: TGTGCCAGCGGCGGCCTAGCGGGGGGGGTGTATGAGCAGTTCTTC

d_call: -
clone_size: -
v_call: TRBV7-9
j_call: TRBJ1-2
cdr3_aa: CASSSHLAINYGYTF
cdr3_nt: TGTGCCAGCAGCTCCCACCTGGCCATTAACTATGGCTACACCTTC

d_call: -
clone_size: -
v_call: TRBV6-5
j_call: TRBJ2-7
cdr3_aa: CASSYPPDRFSYEQYF
cdr3_nt: TGTGCCAGCAGTTACCCTCCTGACAGGTTCTCCTACGAGCAGTACTTC

d_call: TRBD1
clone_size: -
v_call: TRBV18
j_call: TRBJ1-2
cdr3_aa: CASSPGPRDRDYTF
cdr3_nt: TGTGCCAGCTCACCCGGACCCCGGGACAGAGACTACACCTTC

d_call: -
clone_size: -
v_call: TRBV7-7
j_call: TRBJ2-2
cdr3_aa: CASSLELVRGELFF
cdr3_nt: TGTGCCAGCAGCTTGGAACTAGTCCGCGGGGAGCTGTTTTTT

d_call: -
clone_size: -
v_call: TRBV7-9
j_call: TRBJ1-2
cdr3_aa: CASSLVGAYGYTF
cdr3_nt: TGTGCCAGCAGCTTAGTAGGGGCCTATGGCTACACCTTC

d_call: TRBD2
clone_size: -
v_call: TRBV9
j_call: TRBJ2-3
cdr3_aa: CASSVAGGATDTQYF
cdr3_nt: TGTGCCAGCAGCGTAGCGGGAGGGGCCACAGATACGCAGTATTTT

d_call: TRBD2
clone_size: -
v_call: TRBV19
j_call: TRBJ2-1
cdr3_aa: CASKLAGDFPYNEQFF
cdr3_nt: TGTGCCAGTAAGCTAGCGGGAGACTTCCCCTACAATGAGCAGTTCTTC

d_call: -
clone_size: -
v_call: TRBV5-4
j_call: TRBJ2-3
cdr3_aa: CASSLGQTSTDTQYF
cdr3_nt: TGTGCCAGCAGCTTGGGACAGACGAGCACAGATACGCAGTATTTT

d_call: TRBD2
clone_size: -
v_call: TRBV28
j_call: TRBJ2-2
cdr3_aa: CASSKRERNGELFF
cdr3_nt: TGTGCCAGTTCCAAGCGGGAGAGGAACGGGGAGCTGTTTTTT

d_call: TRBD1
clone_size: once
v_call: TRBV25-1
j_call: TRBJ1-2
cdr3_aa: CASSETDRLGYGYTF
cdr3_nt: TGTGCCAGCAGTGAAACGGACAGGCTCGGCTATGGCTACACCTTC